This passage covers 29 T cell receptor beta chains from one sample sequenced in a study of shared clonotypes between healthy human individuals. Only CD45RO-negative cells positively selected for CCR7 counted as naive CD8 cells, so terminally differentiated effector memory CD45RA+ cells were excluded. TCRdb's table, derived via immunoSEQ multiplex PCR, lists solely in-frame clones and lacks some. The sample lists about 820,000 clones, 80% to 95% occurring once. Sequenced material: naive CD8+ T cells sorted from blood. These receptors came from a man aged 25-40 years in good health.

The V gene is TRBV28, the J gene TRBJ2-3; TRBD1 aligns across 7 bases. Germline-derived CDR1 and CDR2 are MDHEN and SYDVKM. V was pared by 7 bases and J by 4 bases, with 17 bases of the junction left unmatched. This CDR3 has 17 amino acids. The CDR3 DNA follows: TGTGCCAGCACAGAGAGGGTGACAGGGCTTCTTTCAGATACGCAGTATTTT. This gives the protein CASTERVTGLLSDTQYF. Based on the CDR3 plus reference TRBV28 and TRBJ2-3, the full variable domain is DVKVTQSSRYLVKRTGEKVFLECVQDMDHENMFWYRQDPGLGLRLIYFSYDVKMKEKGDIPEGYSVSREKKERFSLILESASTNQTSMYLCASTERVTGLLSDTQYFGPGTRLTVL.

This chain uses TRBV29-1 with TRBJ2-3; D is possibly TRBD2 (6 bases). Germline V CDR1 and CDR2: SQVTM, ANQGSEA. The CDR3 is 11 amino acids. V lost 5 bases to trimming and J lost 8 bases, with 11 bases between them. The CDR3 protein is CSVLRRGTQYF. The CDR3 DNA follows: TGCAGCGTTTTGAGGAGGGGTACGCAGTATTTT.

The rearrangement uses TRBV18 and TRBJ2-6; 8 nucleotides align to TRBD1. With 1 base clipped from V and 0 bases from J, the junction kept 5 bases outside the gene matches. There are 18 residues in the CDR3. The germline V gene has CDR1 KGHSH and CDR2 LQKENI. The CDR3 region has the DNA TGTGCCAGCTCACCACTGGACAGGGAAAGCTCTGGGGCCAACGTCCTGACTTTC. Its translation: CASSPLDRESSGANVLTF.

This clone is a singleton in its sample. The gene calls are TRBV5-1 and TRBJ2-1; TRBD2 matches at 7 bases. CDR1 is SGHRS, CDR2 YFSETQ, per germline. The CDR3 length is 14 residues. Trimming removed 3 bases from V and 5 bases from J; junction bases left unmatched: 5. The CDR3 protein is CASSSLAGDNEQFF. The CDR3 coding sequence is TGCGCCAGCAGCTCTTTGGCGGGGGACAATGAGCAGTTCTTC.

DNA for the CDR3: TGTGCCAGCAGCCGAGGACAGGGAGTACCCGGGGAGCTGTTTTTT. It is translated as CASSRGQGVPGELFF. The chain carries TRBV7-9 and TRBJ2-2; 8 bases are a match to TRBD1. V was pared by 5 bases and J by 6 bases, with 8 bases of the junction left unmatched. The CDR3 has 15 amino acids. In germline, CDR1 is SEHNR, CDR2 FQNEAQ (reference sequence).

The chain carries TRBV21-1 and TRBJ2-7; the DNA was not compared with TRBD2, the D call given in the table. TRBV21-1 corresponds to a pseudogene. This CDR3 spans 12 amino acids. CDR3 in DNA: TGTGCCAGCTCCCGGGTCTCGTGGAACCAGTACTTC. Amino acid sequence: CASSRVSWNQYF.

The chain's CDR3 is CASSYDTADGTGQYF. CDR3 sequence (DNA): TGCGCCAGCAGCTACGATACCGCCGACGGTACTGGGCAGTACTTC. V gene TRBV4-1 combines with J gene TRBJ2-7; D gene unclear. Per the germline V gene, CDR1 is MGHRA and CDR2 is YSYEKL. V lost 5 bases, J lost 9 bases, and 23 bases lay in between. The CDR3 consists of 15 residues.

The V call is TRBV12-2, the J call TRBJ2-1; the table calls TRBD2, which could not be checked here. TRBV12-2 is annotated as a pseudogene. The CDR3 extends over 19 amino acids. CDR3 in amino acids: CASRLTHLPGLAYYSEQFF. CDR3 DNA sequence: TGTGCAAGTCGCTTAACACACTTGCCGGGACTAGCGTACTACAGTGAGCAGTTCTTC.

The chain links TRBV5-4 to TRBJ2-5; D is uncertain. Germline V CDR1 and CDR2: SGHNT, YYREEE (reference sequence). The CDR3 is 17 residues long. V lost 4 bases and J lost 2, with 21 bases in between. The CDR3, as DNA: TGTGCCAGCAGCCCCGACTCCGCCCTAAGTTTACAAGAGACCCAGTACTTC. Its translation: CASSPDSALSLQETQYF.

The V gene is TRBV7-8, the J gene TRBJ2-2, with D perhaps given as TRBD1 or TRBD2 (5 bases each). The CDR3 runs to 14 residues. Per the germline V gene, CDR1 is SGHVS and CDR2 is FQNEAQ. Trimming took 5 bases from V and 7 from J, leaving 14 bases between them. The CDR3 DNA follows: TGTGCCAGCAGCCCCCGGGGCCGGAGCGGGGAGCTGTTTTTT. As protein: CASSPRGRSGELFF.

This chain joins TRBV11-2 and TRBJ2-2; D is unclear. This CDR3 contains 14 residues. V lost 5 bases and J lost 7, with 14 bases in between. Germline lookup yields CDR1 SGHAT and CDR2 FQNNGV. The CDR3 sequence: CASSPWAIIGELFF. The CDR3 coding sequence is TGTGCCAGCAGCCCCTGGGCCATCATCGGGGAGCTGTTTTTT.

The V gene is TRBV19, the J gene TRBJ2-6; TRBD2 matches at 12 bases. There are 18 residues in the CDR3. V lost 1 base to trimming and J lost 2 bases; unmatched junction nucleotides: 3. Germline V gene lookup returns CDR1 LNHDA and CDR2 SQIVND (reference sequence). The CDR3, as DNA: TGTGCCAGTAGTATAGGCCTAGCGGGAGGGGCTGGGGCCAACGTCCTGACTTTC. Translated: CASSIGLAGGAGANVLTF. The variable domain in full, with the rest retrieved from reference TRBV19 and TRBJ2-6, is DGGITQSPKYLFRKEGQNVTLSCEQNLNHDAMYWYRQDPGQGLRLIYYSQIVNDFQKGDIAEGYSVSREKKESFPLTVTSAQKNPTAFYLCASSIGLAGGAGANVLTFGAGSRLTVL.

Note on this clone: Other DNA sequences from this sample encode an identical CDR3 as well. The V call is TRBV27, the J call TRBJ1-1, with D possibly being TRBD1 (5 bases). V lost 6 bases and J lost 1, with 9 bases in between. The CDR3 totals 13 residues. Germline V gene data show CDR1 as MNHEY and CDR2 as SMNVEV (reference sequence). CDR3 residues: CASRWTPNTEAFF. The CDR3 DNA follows: TGTGCCAGCAGATGGACACCGAACACTGAAGCTTTCTTT.

The gene calls are TRBV2 and TRBJ2-3; D gene uncertain. Germline-derived CDR1 and CDR2 are SNHLY and FYNNEI. Deletions cut 3 bases from V and 0 bases from J, with 10 bases between. The CDR3 is 15 amino acids. The CDR3 loop is CASSEPEKSTDTQYF. The CDR3 DNA sequence: TGTGCCAGCAGTGAGCCCGAAAAGAGCACAGATACGCAGTATTTT. The full variable domain, rest sourced from reference TRBV2 and TRBJ2-3, is EPEVTQTPSHQVTQMGQEVILRCVPISNHLYFYWYRQILGQKVEFLVSFYNNEISEKSEIFDDQFSVERPDGSNFTLKIRSTKLEDSAMYFCASSEPEKSTDTQYFGPGTRLTVL.

The chain recombines TRBV5-6 with TRBJ2-1; D possibly corresponds to TRBD2 (6 bases). Germline CDR1 and CDR2: SGHDT and YYEEEE. V was shortened by 4 bases and J by 6 bases, with 20 bases between the two germline ends. The length of the CDR3 is 16 residues. As DNA, the CDR3 is TGTGCCAGCAGCCTCAAGCAGGGACTTCTTGGCAATGAGCAGTTCTTC. Protein product: CASSLKQGLLGNEQFF.

This rearrangement joins TRBV10-3 to TRBJ2-7, with D uncertain. CDR3 length: 13 amino acids. Trimming left V 2 bases short and J 7 bases short, with 12 bases between. Germline V gene data show CDR1 as ENHRY and CDR2 as SYGVKD. CDR3 loop: CAISEGGVGEQYF. As DNA, the CDR3 is TGTGCCATCAGTGAGGGTGGGGTAGGGGAGCAGTACTTC.

In its sample, this clone was seen many times. The chain links TRBV6-5 to TRBJ1-1; weak D call: TRBD1 (5 bases). The CDR3 covers 12 residues. Trimming removed 8 bases from V and 11 bases from J, with 18 bases in between. Looked up from germline, CDR1 is MNHEY and CDR2 is SVGAGI. DNA for the CDR3: TGTGCCAGCGGGCCGACGGACCCAGGGGCTTTCTTT. Translated: CASGPTDPGAFF.

V usage is TRBV29-1 and J usage is TRBJ1-2; perhaps TRBD1 as D (5 bases). Deletions cut 4 bases from V and 4 bases from J, with 19 bases between. Germline V gene sequence: CDR1 SQVTM, CDR2 ANQGSEA. This CDR3 is built from 15 residues. The CDR3 here is CSVAAPGRTTYGYTF. Here the CDR3 DNA reads TGCAGCGTTGCCGCACCGGGACGGACCACCTATGGCTACACCTTC. The full variable domain, completed using reference TRBV29-1 and TRBJ1-2, is SAVISQKPSRDICQRGTSLTIQCQVDSQVTMMFWYRQQPGQSLTLIATANQGSEATYESGFVIDKFPISRPNLTFSTLTVSNMSPEDSSIYLCSVAAPGRTTYGYTFGSGTRLTVV.

The chain joins TRBV19 to TRBJ2-2; no reliable D call. The V and J ends lost 5 bases and 1 base respectively, with 11 bases between them. The CDR3 consists of 15 residues. Germline assignment: CDR1 LNHDA and CDR2 SQIVND (reference sequence). The CDR3 here is CASSVMVGNTGELFF. The CDR3 coding sequence is TGTGCCAGTAGTGTGATGGTTGGGAACACCGGGGAGCTGTTTTTT.

The CDR3, as DNA: TGTGCCAGCAGTTTCTCGGGGGACTATGGCTACACCTTC. Translating gives CASSFSGDYGYTF. V is TRBV27 and J is TRBJ1-2, with D maybe TRBD1 (5 bases). The CDR3 runs 13 residues. Germline CDR1 is MNHEY and CDR2 is SMNVEV (reference sequence). V was trimmed by 3 bases and J by 3 bases, leaving 8 bases between them.

The genes are TRBV6-5 and TRBJ2-3; 11 bases agree with TRBD2. V dropped 6 bases and J dropped 4; count of bases not matched to a gene: 6. The CDR3 is made up of 15 amino acids. From germline, CDR1 is MNHEY and CDR2 SVGAGI. The CDR3 DNA sequence: TGTGCCAGCAGCAGACTAGCGGGATTCGCAGATACGCAGTATTTT. Amino acid sequence: CASSRLAGFADTQYF.

The chain employs TRBV27 and TRBJ2-3; 9 nucleotides agree with TRBD2. The CDR3 contains 16 residues. J lost 2 bases, V lost 5 bases, and 8 bases had no gene match. CDR1 MNHEY and CDR2 SMNVEV come from the germline V gene (reference sequence). Here the CDR3 reads CASSIPSGTLTDTQYF. CDR3 nucleotides: TGTGCCAGCAGTATCCCTAGCGGGACCCTCACAGATACGCAGTATTTT.

This chain links TRBV18 with TRBJ2-7, with D perhaps assigned TRBD1 or TRBD2 (5 bases each). Germline V gene lookup returns CDR1 KGHSH and CDR2 LQKENI. V shed 2 bases and J shed 2 bases, with 13 bases lying between them. This CDR3 is built from 15 residues. CDR3: CASSPRSGSTYEQYF. In DNA, the CDR3 is TGTGCCAGCTCACCAAGGTCAGGGAGTACCTACGAGCAGTACTTC.

This clone was detected only a few times. Here the CDR3 reads CASSFYPGGEAFF. The CDR3, as DNA: TGTGCCAGCAGTTTTTACCCAGGAGGCGAGGCTTTCTTT. The chain recombines TRBV28 with TRBJ1-1; D is uncertain. This CDR3 comprises 13 residues. V dropped 3 bases and J dropped 11 bases, with 16 bases sitting between them. Germline CDR1 is MDHEN and CDR2 is SYDVKM.

This clone was observed a single time. This chain joins TRBV27 and TRBJ2-7; D is uncertain. V was trimmed by 3 bases and J by 5 bases, leaving 11 bases between them. The CDR3 has 13 residues. Germline V gives CDR1 MNHEY, CDR2 SMNVEV (reference sequence). CDR3 bases: TGTGCCAGCAGTTTCAAGGCATTGGACGAGCAGTACTTC. Its translation is CASSFKALDEQYF.

With regard to this clone: Other DNA sequences within the sample encode an identical CDR3. V and J are TRBV27 and TRBJ2-7; either TRBD1 or TRBD2 may supply D (7 bases each). The CDR3 has 14 residues. Germline values: CDR1 MNHEY, CDR2 SMNVEV (reference sequence). V shed 4 bases and J shed 2 bases, with 12 bases lying between them. The DNA for the CDR3 is TGTGCCAGCAGTTCAGGGGGGGGGACCTACGAGCAGTACTTC. This sequence encodes CASSSGGGTYEQYF.

V usage is TRBV27 and J usage is TRBJ2-5, with 9 bases that match TRBD2. V was pared by 0 bases and J by 1 base, with 3 bases of the junction left unmatched. Germline lookup yields CDR1 MNHEY and CDR2 SMNVEV (reference sequence). The CDR3 spans 16 residues. The CDR3 loop reads CASSLSLAGGQETQYF. Written as DNA, the CDR3 is TGTGCCAGCAGTTTATCACTAGCGGGTGGCCAAGAGACCCAGTACTTC.

The chain recombines TRBV5-4 with TRBJ2-1, with 9 bases aligning to TRBD1. V lost 4 bases and J lost 9; bases outside the gene matches: 14. This CDR3 comprises 16 residues. Germline CDR1 is SGHNT and CDR2 is YYREEE (reference sequence). CDR3 sequence (DNA): TGTGCCAGCAGCAGCTCGGACAGGGGTATCGTCAGTGAGCAGTTCTTC. Translation gives CASSSSDRGIVSEQFF.

V is TRBV19 and J is TRBJ2-7; the D gene is possibly TRBD2 (5 bases). The V end lost 1 base, the J end lost 3 bases, and 10 bases lay between the germline ends. In germline, CDR1 is LNHDA, CDR2 SQIVND (reference sequence). This CDR3 is 14 amino acids long. The CDR3 here is CASSIGHGDYEQYF. The CDR3 DNA reads TGTGCCAGTAGTATAGGACACGGGGACTACGAGCAGTACTTC.